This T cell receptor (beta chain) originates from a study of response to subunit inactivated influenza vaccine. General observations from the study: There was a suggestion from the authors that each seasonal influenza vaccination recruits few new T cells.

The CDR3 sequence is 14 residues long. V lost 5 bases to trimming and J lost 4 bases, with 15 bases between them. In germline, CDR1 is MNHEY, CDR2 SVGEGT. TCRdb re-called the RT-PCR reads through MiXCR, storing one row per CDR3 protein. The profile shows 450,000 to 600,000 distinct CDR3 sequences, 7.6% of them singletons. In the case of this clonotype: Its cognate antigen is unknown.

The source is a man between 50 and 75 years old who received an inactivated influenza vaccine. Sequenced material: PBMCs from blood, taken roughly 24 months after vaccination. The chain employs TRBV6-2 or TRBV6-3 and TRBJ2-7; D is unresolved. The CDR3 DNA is TGTGCCAGCAGTACACCACGGGTTCGTTACGAGCAGTACTTC. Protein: CASSTPRVRYEQYF.